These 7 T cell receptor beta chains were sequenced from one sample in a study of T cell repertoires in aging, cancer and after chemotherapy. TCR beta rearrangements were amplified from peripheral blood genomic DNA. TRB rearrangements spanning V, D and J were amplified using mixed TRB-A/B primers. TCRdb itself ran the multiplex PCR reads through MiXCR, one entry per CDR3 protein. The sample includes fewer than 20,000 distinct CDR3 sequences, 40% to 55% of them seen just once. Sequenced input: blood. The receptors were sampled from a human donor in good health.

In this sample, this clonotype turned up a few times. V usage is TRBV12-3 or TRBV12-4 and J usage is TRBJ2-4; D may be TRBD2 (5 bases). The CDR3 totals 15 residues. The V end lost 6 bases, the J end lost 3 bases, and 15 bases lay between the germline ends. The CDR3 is CASSYLAAGKNIQYF. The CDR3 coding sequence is TGTGCCAGCAGCTATCTAGCAGCCGGCAAAAACATTCAGTACTTC.

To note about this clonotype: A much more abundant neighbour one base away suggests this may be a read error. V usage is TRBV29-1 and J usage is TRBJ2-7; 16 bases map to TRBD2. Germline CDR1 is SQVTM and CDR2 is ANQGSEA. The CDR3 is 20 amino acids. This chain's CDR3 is CGVEGGVGTSGRALGLGQYF. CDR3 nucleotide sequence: TGCGGCGTTGAAGGGGGTGTAGGGACTAGCGGGAGGGCTCTCGGCCTCGGGCAGTACTTC.

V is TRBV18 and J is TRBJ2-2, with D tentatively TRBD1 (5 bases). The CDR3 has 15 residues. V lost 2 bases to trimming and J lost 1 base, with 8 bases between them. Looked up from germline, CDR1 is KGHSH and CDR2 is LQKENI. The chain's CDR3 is CASSPNGQNTGELFF. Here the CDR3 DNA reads TGTGCCAGCTCACCAAACGGACAGAACACCGGGGAGCTGTTTTTT.

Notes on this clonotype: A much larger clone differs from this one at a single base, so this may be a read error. The CDR3 DNA reads as TGCAGCGTTGATCGGTGCGGGGGAGAGACCCAGTACTTC. Residues: CSVDRCGGETQYF. The rearrangement links TRBV29-1 to TRBJ2-5; 7 bases are a match to TRBD2. This CDR3 is 13 amino acids long. Germline lookup yields CDR1 SQVTM and CDR2 ANQGSEA. The junction had 5 bases not matched to a gene; V was cut back by 3 bases and J by 4 bases. Full variable domain (outside the CDR3, taken from reference TRBV29-1 and TRBJ2-5): SAVISQKPSRDICQRGTSLTIQCQVDSQVTMMFWYRQQPGQSLTLIATANQGSEATYESGFVIDKFPISRPNLTFSTLTVSNMSPEDSSIYLCSVDRCGGETQYFGPGTRLLVL.

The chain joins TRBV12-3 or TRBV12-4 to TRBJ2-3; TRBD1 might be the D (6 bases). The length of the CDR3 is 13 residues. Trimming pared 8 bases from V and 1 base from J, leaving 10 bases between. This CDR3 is CASAPGGTDTQYF. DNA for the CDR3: TGTGCCAGCGCCCCAGGGGGCACAGATACGCAGTATTTT.

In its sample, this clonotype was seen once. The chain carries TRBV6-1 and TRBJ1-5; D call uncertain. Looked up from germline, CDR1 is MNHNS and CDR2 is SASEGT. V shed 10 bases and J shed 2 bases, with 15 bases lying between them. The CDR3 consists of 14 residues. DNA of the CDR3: TGTGCCACTACGGATGAGGGCCGCAATCAGCCCCAGCATTTT. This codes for CATTDEGRNQPQHF.

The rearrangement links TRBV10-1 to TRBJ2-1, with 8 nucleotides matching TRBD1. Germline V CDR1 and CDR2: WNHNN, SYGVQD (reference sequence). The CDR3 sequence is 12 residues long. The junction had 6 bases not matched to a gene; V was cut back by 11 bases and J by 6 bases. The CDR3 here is CAVGTGGNEQFF. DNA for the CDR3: TGCGCCGTTGGGACAGGCGGCAATGAGCAGTTCTTC.